These T cell receptor beta chains were read from a single sample in a study of CD8 T cells in Susac syndrome. TCRdb re-called the immunoSEQ multiplex PCR reads with MiXCR, one entry per CDR3 protein. The sample has more than 100,000 distinct CDR3 sequences; around 94% are singletons. The sequenced sample was CD8+ T cells from PBMCs. All receptors come from a human donor with Susac syndrome. CDR3s include the opening cysteine and the closing phenylalanine or tryptophan. The order of the fields is CDR3 protein, CDR3 DNA, D gene, J gene, V gene, clone size. A D gene is named only where the DNA matches it firmly. Some rows have no size entry. The others give once, few or many, or a class for an expanded clone.

CDR3aa: CASREGNAYEQYF; CDR3nt: TGTGCCAGCAGAGAGGGAAATGCCTACGAGCAGTACTTC; d_gene: -; j_gene: TRBJ2-7; v_gene: TRBV7-8; abundance: once
CDR3aa: CASQGDNNEKLFF; CDR3nt: TGTGCCAGCCAGGGGGACAACAATGAAAAACTGTTTTTT; d_gene: TRBD1; j_gene: TRBJ1-4; v_gene: TRBV7-9; abundance: -
CDR3aa: CAWSVTRGYEQYF; CDR3nt: TGTGCCTGGAGTGTAACCAGGGGCTACGAGCAGTACTTC; d_gene: -; j_gene: TRBJ2-7; v_gene: TRBV30; abundance: -
CDR3aa: CASSYGQGLSPQYF; CDR3nt: TGTGCCAGCAGTTACGGACAGGGCCTTTCTCCACAGTACTTC; d_gene: TRBD1; j_gene: TRBJ2-7; v_gene: TRBV6-5; abundance: -
CDR3aa: CAISEVRDTDTQYF; CDR3nt: TGTGCCATCAGTGAGGTCAGGGATACAGATACGCAGTATTTT; d_gene: -; j_gene: TRBJ2-3; v_gene: TRBV10-3; abundance: -
CDR3aa: CSAPDRGGHTEAFF; CDR3nt: TGCAGTGCCCCTGACAGGGGAGGGCACACTGAAGCTTTCTTT; d_gene: TRBD1; j_gene: TRBJ1-1; v_gene: TRBV20-1; abundance: -
CDR3aa: CASSQEGGQPQHF; CDR3nt: TGCGCCAGCAGCCAAGAGGGGGGTCAGCCCCAGCATTTT; d_gene: -; j_gene: TRBJ1-5; v_gene: TRBV4-1; abundance: -
CDR3aa: CASSIQSGGVYNEQFF; CDR3nt: TGTGCCAGCAGCATCCAGAGCGGGGGGGTTTACAATGAGCAGTTCTTC; d_gene: TRBD2; j_gene: TRBJ2-1; v_gene: TRBV9; abundance: once
CDR3aa: CSLKSGGATGELFF; CDR3nt: TGCAGCCTCAAAAGCGGGGGGGCGACCGGGGAGCTGTTTTTT; d_gene: TRBD2; j_gene: TRBJ2-2; v_gene: TRBV29-1; abundance: -
CDR3aa: CSARTGDGNTIYF; CDR3nt: TGCAGTGCTCGAACAGGGGACGGAAACACCATATATTTT; d_gene: TRBD1; j_gene: TRBJ1-3; v_gene: TRBV20-1; abundance: -
CDR3aa: CASSWGRAYEQYF; CDR3nt: TGTGCCAGCAGTTGGGGACGGGCCTACGAGCAGTACTTC; d_gene: -; j_gene: TRBJ2-7; v_gene: TRBV27; abundance: -
CDR3aa: CASSQDTSTDTQYF; CDR3nt: TGCGCCAGCAGCCAAGATACTAGCACAGATACGCAGTATTTT; d_gene: -; j_gene: TRBJ2-3; v_gene: TRBV4-1; abundance: few
CDR3aa: CSVIQGSGNTIYF; CDR3nt: TGCAGCGTTATACAGGGCTCTGGAAACACCATATATTTT; d_gene: -; j_gene: TRBJ1-3; v_gene: TRBV29-1; abundance: -
CDR3aa: CASTIGLADEQYF; CDR3nt: TGTGCCAGCACGATAGGGCTAGCCGACGAGCAGTACTTC; d_gene: -; j_gene: TRBJ2-7; v_gene: TRBV12-3/TRBV12-4; abundance: -
CDR3aa: CSVSSASNQPQHF; CDR3nt: TGCAGCGTCAGTAGTGCCAGCAATCAGCCCCAGCATTTT; d_gene: -; j_gene: TRBJ1-5; v_gene: TRBV29-1; abundance: -
CDR3aa: CASGLWGSYNEQFF; CDR3nt: TGTGCTAGTGGTTTATGGGGTTCCTACAATGAGCAGTTCTTC; d_gene: -; j_gene: TRBJ2-1; v_gene: TRBV12-5; abundance: -
CDR3aa: CASSVYGSQPQHF; CDR3nt: TGTGCCAGCAGCGTGTATGGTAGTCAGCCCCAGCATTTT; d_gene: -; j_gene: TRBJ1-5; v_gene: TRBV9; abundance: -
CDR3aa: CSAPVNGGGETQYF; CDR3nt: TGCAGTGCTCCCGTTAACGGGGGGGGTGAGACCCAGTACTTC; d_gene: TRBD2; j_gene: TRBJ2-5; v_gene: TRBV20-1; abundance: -
CDR3aa: CASSMDRGPYNEQFF; CDR3nt: TGTGCCAGTAGTATGGACAGGGGGCCCTACAATGAGCAGTTCTTC; d_gene: TRBD1; j_gene: TRBJ2-1; v_gene: TRBV19; abundance: -
CDR3aa: CATSRETDNTGELFF; CDR3nt: TGTGCCACCAGCAGAGAGACGGATAACACCGGGGAGCTGTTTTTT; d_gene: -; j_gene: TRBJ2-2; v_gene: TRBV15; abundance: -
CDR3aa: CASSPLAGSSYEQYF; CDR3nt: TGTGCCAGCAGTCCCCTTGCGGGTAGCTCCTACGAGCAGTACTTC; d_gene: -; j_gene: TRBJ2-7; v_gene: TRBV27; abundance: -
CDR3aa: CASSQVGEGADNEQFF; CDR3nt: TGTGCCAGCAGCCAAGTGGGGGAGGGGGCGGACAATGAGCAGTTCTTC; d_gene: -; j_gene: TRBJ2-1; v_gene: TRBV3-1; abundance: -
CDR3aa: CASSLRGRETQYF; CDR3nt: TGTGCCAGCAGTCTACGGGGGAGAGAGACCCAGTACTTC; d_gene: -; j_gene: TRBJ2-5; v_gene: TRBV12-3/TRBV12-4; abundance: -
CDR3aa: CASSLGGSGETQYF; CDR3nt: TGTGCCAGCAGCTTAGGCGGTAGCGGAGAGACCCAGTACTTC; d_gene: -; j_gene: TRBJ2-5; v_gene: TRBV11-2; abundance: -
CDR3aa: CASSASTGLDEQFF; CDR3nt: TGTGCCAGCAGCGCGTCGACAGGTTTGGATGAGCAGTTCTTC; d_gene: -; j_gene: TRBJ2-1; v_gene: TRBV7-2; abundance: -
CDR3aa: CASSPRDMNTEAFF; CDR3nt: TGTGCCAGTAGTCCCCGGGACATGAACACTGAAGCTTTCTTT; d_gene: -; j_gene: TRBJ1-1; v_gene: TRBV19; abundance: -
CDR3aa: CASSLWPGETQYF; CDR3nt: TGTGCCAGCAGCTTATGGCCCGGAGAGACCCAGTACTTC; d_gene: -; j_gene: TRBJ2-5; v_gene: TRBV7-6; abundance: -
CDR3aa: CASSAHLGLAGGEQYF; CDR3nt: TGTGCCAGCAGTGCCCACCTCGGACTAGCGGGGGGTGAGCAGTACTTC; d_gene: TRBD2; j_gene: TRBJ2-7; v_gene: TRBV25-1; abundance: -
CDR3aa: CASRLRSTEAFF; CDR3nt: TGCGCCAGCAGACTCAGGTCCACTGAAGCTTTCTTT; d_gene: -; j_gene: TRBJ1-1; v_gene: TRBV23-1; abundance: -
CDR3aa: CSARGGQGAYEQYF; CDR3nt: TGCAGTGCTAGAGGGGGACAGGGCGCCTACGAGCAGTACTTC; d_gene: TRBD1; j_gene: TRBJ2-7; v_gene: TRBV20-1; abundance: -
CDR3aa: CASSEDKGLSPLHF; CDR3nt: TGTGCCAGCAGCGAAGATAAGGGGCTCTCACCCCTCCACTTT; d_gene: -; j_gene: TRBJ1-6; v_gene: TRBV9; abundance: -
CDR3aa: CASSPSGTGGNYGYTF; CDR3nt: TGTGCCAGCTCACCAAGTGGGACAGGGGGCAACTATGGCTACACCTTC; d_gene: TRBD1; j_gene: TRBJ1-2; v_gene: TRBV18; abundance: -
CDR3aa: CASSPSLAGATDTQYF; CDR3nt: TGTGCCAGCAGCCCCTCCCTCGCGGGGGCTACAGATACGCAGTATTTT; d_gene: -; j_gene: TRBJ2-3; v_gene: TRBV7-8; abundance: -
CDR3aa: CASSLKPAHLEAFF; CDR3nt: TGTGCCAGCAGCCTTAAACCTGCACACCTTGAAGCTTTCTTT; d_gene: -; j_gene: TRBJ1-1; v_gene: TRBV3-1; abundance: -
CDR3aa: CSARTPAAKNIQYF; CDR3nt: TGCAGTGCTCGGACGCCCGCAGCCAAAAACATTCAGTACTTC; d_gene: -; j_gene: TRBJ2-4; v_gene: TRBV20-1; abundance: -
CDR3aa: CASRRLLGQPQHF; CDR3nt: TGTGCCAGCAGGAGGCTGCTGGGGCAGCCCCAGCATTTT; d_gene: -; j_gene: TRBJ1-5; v_gene: TRBV2; abundance: -
CDR3aa: CSVEFTGEQYF; CDR3nt: TGCAGCGTTGAGTTCACCGGCGAGCAGTACTTC; d_gene: -; j_gene: TRBJ2-7; v_gene: TRBV29-1; abundance: once
CDR3aa: CAISTSGGERSYEQYF; CDR3nt: TGTGCCATCAGCACTAGCGGGGGGGAGCGTTCCTACGAGCAGTACTTC; d_gene: TRBD2; j_gene: TRBJ2-7; v_gene: TRBV10-3; abundance: -
CDR3aa: CATSDSDLTDTQYF; CDR3nt: TGTGCCACCAGTGACTCCGACCTAACAGATACGCAGTATTTT; d_gene: -; j_gene: TRBJ2-3; v_gene: TRBV24-1; abundance: -
CDR3aa: CASSVERGGLYNEQFF; CDR3nt: TGTGCCAGCAGCGTTGAGAGAGGAGGGCTTTACAATGAGCAGTTCTTC; d_gene: -; j_gene: TRBJ2-1; v_gene: TRBV9; abundance: -
CDR3aa: CTSSLPVELAGGGDEQFF; CDR3nt: TGCACCAGCAGCCTCCCGGTGGAACTAGCGGGGGGTGGCGATGAGCAGTTCTTC; d_gene: -; j_gene: TRBJ2-1; v_gene: TRBV1; abundance: once